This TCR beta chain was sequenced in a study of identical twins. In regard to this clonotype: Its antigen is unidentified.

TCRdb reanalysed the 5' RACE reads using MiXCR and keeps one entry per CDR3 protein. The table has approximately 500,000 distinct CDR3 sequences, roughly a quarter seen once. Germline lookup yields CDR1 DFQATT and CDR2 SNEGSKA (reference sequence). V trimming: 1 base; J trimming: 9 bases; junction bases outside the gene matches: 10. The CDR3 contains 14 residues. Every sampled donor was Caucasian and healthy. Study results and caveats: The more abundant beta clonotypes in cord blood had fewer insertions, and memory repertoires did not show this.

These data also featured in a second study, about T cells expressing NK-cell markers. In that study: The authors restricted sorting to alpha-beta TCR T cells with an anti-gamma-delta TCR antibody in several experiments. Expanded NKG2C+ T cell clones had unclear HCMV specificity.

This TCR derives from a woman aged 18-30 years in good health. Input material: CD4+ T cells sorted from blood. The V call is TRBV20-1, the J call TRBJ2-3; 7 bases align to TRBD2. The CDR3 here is CSARGRLAGDTQYF. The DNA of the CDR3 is TGCAGTGCTAGAGGGAGACTAGCTGGAGACACGCAGTATTTT.